These 10 T cell receptor beta chains share one sample of origin, sequenced in a study of shared T cell receptors in the human thymus. The assay was immunoSEQ multiplex PCR, and TCRdb's table has in-frame clones only and misses some. The data show roughly 560,000 clones, around 78% seen once. These data are also associated with another study on human thymus T cells.

The material sequenced was thymocytes. The source of these receptors is a boy younger than two with a congenital heart defect.

This chain connects TRBV5-4 to TRBJ2-3, with TRBD2 matching over 14 bases. Per the germline V gene, CDR1 is SGHNT and CDR2 is YYREEE (reference sequence). This CDR3 spans 16 amino acids. The ends lost 3 bases at V and 4 bases at J; junction bases unmatched: 4. Here the CDR3 DNA reads TGTGCCAGCAGCTCGGGACTAGCGGGAGAGGCAGATACGCAGTATTTT. It translates to CASSSGLAGEADTQYF.

J is TRBJ1-5 and V is TRBV15, with D maybe TRBD1 (5 bases). This CDR3 region has 14 residues. The V and J ends lost 6 bases and 0 bases respectively, with 9 bases between them. Germline CDR1 reads LNHNV; CDR2 reads YYDKDF (reference sequence). The CDR3 DNA reads as TGTGCCACCAGATGGGACTATAGCAATCAGCCCCAGCATTTT. Translating gives CATRWDYSNQPQHF.

This clone was detected only once. The chain links TRBV25-1 to TRBJ2-7; 13 bases agree with TRBD2. The CDR3 has 14 amino acids. Germline-derived CDR1 and CDR2 are MGHDK and SYGVNS. The V and J ends lost 8 bases and 7 bases, in that order; junction bases with no gene match: 8. CDR3 residues: CASGTSGRAGEQYF. The CDR3 coding sequence is TGTGCCAGCGGTACTAGCGGGAGGGCGGGGGAGCAGTACTTC.

V gene TRBV4-3 combines with J gene TRBJ2-7; TRBD2 aligns across 7 bases. CDR1 LGHNA and CDR2 YSLEER come from the germline V gene. The trim removed 3 bases at V and 3 bases at J, leaving 8 bases unmatched. The CDR3 runs 15 residues. The CDR3 region has the DNA TGCGCCAGCAGCCACTCCGGGACTACATTCTACGAGCAGTACTTC. It translates to CASSHSGTTFYEQYF.

The chain joins TRBV5-5 to TRBJ2-3, with D possibly TRBD1 on 5 matching bases. The CDR3 has 16 amino acids. V lost 0 bases to trimming and J lost 6 bases, with 17 bases between them. Germline V gene sequence: CDR1 SGHKS, CDR2 YYEKEE (reference sequence). The CDR3: CASSLVSGLGLDTQYF. CDR3 DNA: TGTGCCAGCAGCTTGGTTTCAGGGTTGGGATTGGATACGCAGTATTTT. Drawing the rest from reference TRBV5-5 and TRBJ2-3, the complete variable domain is DAGVTQSPTHLIKTRGQQVTLRCSPISGHKSVSWYQQVLGQGPQFIFQYYEKEERGRGNFPDRFSARQFPNYSSELNVNALLLGDSALYLCASSLVSGLGLDTQYFGPGTRLTVL.

J is TRBJ2-7 and V is TRBV29-1; perhaps TRBD2 as D (6 bases). This CDR3 contains 13 residues. V shed 7 bases and J shed 3 bases, with 16 bases lying between them. Germline CDR1 SQVTM, CDR2 ANQGSEA. The CDR3 spells CSAKLAISYEQYF. CDR3 DNA: TGCAGCGCCAAACTAGCAATCAGCTACGAGCAGTACTTC.

This clone was observed a handful of times. This chain uses TRBV7-2 with TRBJ2-2, with a possible D match to TRBD2 (6 bases). This CDR3 is 15 amino acids long. CDR1 SGHTA and CDR2 FQGNSA come from the germline V gene. The V and J ends lost 1 base and 6 bases respectively, with 12 bases between them. CDR3 sequence (DNA): TGTGCCAGCAGCTTAGAGACTAGTGGCTCCGGGGAGCTGTTTTTT. It codes for CASSLETSGSGELFF. Full variable domain (remainder filled in from reference TRBV7-2 and TRBJ2-2): GAGVSQSPSNKVTEKGKDVELRCDPISGHTALYWYRQSLGQGLEFLIYFQGNSAPDKSGLPSDRFSAERTGGSVSTLTIQRTQQEDSAVYLCASSLETSGSGELFFGEGSRLTVL.

The rearrangement joins TRBV12-5 to TRBJ2-4, with D tentatively TRBD1 (5 bases). The CDR3 is 15 residues long. V shed 6 bases and J shed 3 bases, with 15 bases lying between them. Germline CDR1 reads LGHNT; CDR2 reads FRNRAP. CDR3 DNA: TGTGCTAGTGGGCACCCCAGGGTGGACAAAAACATTCAGTACTTC. It encodes CASGHPRVDKNIQYF.

The chain is built from TRBV15 and TRBJ1-1; TRBD1 aligns across 8 bases. J gave up 0 bases and V 3 bases, and 0 bases lay outside the gene matches. CDR3 length: 14 amino acids. Germline V CDR1 and CDR2: LNHNV, YYDKDF (reference sequence). In DNA, the CDR3 is TGTGCCACCAGCAGGGGACAGGTGAACACTGAAGCTTTCTTT. This codes for CATSRGQVNTEAFF.

The V gene is TRBV4-3, the J gene TRBJ2-2, with 7 nucleotides matching TRBD1. The ends lost 6 bases at V and 0 bases at J; junction bases unmatched: 10. This CDR3 is built from 17 residues. The germline V gene has CDR1 LGHNA and CDR2 YSLEER. The CDR3 is CASRTDRYRPNTGELFF. The DNA for the CDR3 is TGCGCCAGCAGGACGGACAGGTATCGACCGAACACCGGGGAGCTGTTTTTT.